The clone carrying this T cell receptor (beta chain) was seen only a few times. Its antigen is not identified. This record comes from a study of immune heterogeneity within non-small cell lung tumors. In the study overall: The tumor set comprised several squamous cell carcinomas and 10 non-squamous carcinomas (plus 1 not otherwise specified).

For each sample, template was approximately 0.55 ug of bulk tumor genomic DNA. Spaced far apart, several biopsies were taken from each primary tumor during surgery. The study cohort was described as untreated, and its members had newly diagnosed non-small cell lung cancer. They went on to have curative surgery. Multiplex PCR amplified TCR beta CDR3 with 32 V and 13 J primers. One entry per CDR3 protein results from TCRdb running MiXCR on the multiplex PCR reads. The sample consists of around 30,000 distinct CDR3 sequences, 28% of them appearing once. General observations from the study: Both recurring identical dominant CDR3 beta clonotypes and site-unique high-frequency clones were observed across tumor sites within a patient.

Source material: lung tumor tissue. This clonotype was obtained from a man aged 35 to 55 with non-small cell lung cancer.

The CDR3 is CASSRREERTEAFF. CDR3 DNA sequence: TGTGCCAGCAGTCGCCGAGAAGAGAGGACTGAAGCTTTCTTT. The chain carries TRBV12-3 or TRBV12-4 and TRBJ1-1; no clear D. V shed 5 bases and J shed 5 bases, with 15 bases lying between them. The CDR3 loop spans 14 amino acids.